The 28 T cell receptor beta chains given below trace back to one sample, sequenced in a study of early T cells in non-severe SARS-CoV-2 infection. MiXCR, run by TCRdb on the 5' RACE reads, gives a single entry per CDR3 protein. The data hold about 39,000 distinct CDR3 sequences, with approximately 6.9% observed a single time. The sample consisted of whole blood. Source of these receptors: an adult who was a healthcare worker with PCR-confirmed SARS-CoV-2 infection or an uninfected control (not recorded which).

The V gene is TRBV3-1, the J gene TRBJ1-1; D perhaps matches TRBD1 (5 bases). V shed 0 bases and J shed 11 bases, with 10 bases lying between them. This CDR3 region has 12 residues. From germline, CDR1 is LGHDT and CDR2 YNNKEL (reference sequence). CDR3 DNA sequence: TGTGCCAGCAGCCAAGATCCCGGGGGGGCTTTCTTT. This sequence encodes CASSQDPGGAFF. The full variable domain, completed using reference TRBV3-1 and TRBJ1-1, is DTAVSQTPKYLVTQMGNDKSIKCEQNLGHDTMYWYKQDSKKFLKIMFSYNNKELIINETVPNRFSPKSPDKAHLNLHINSLELGDSAVYFCASSQDPGGAFFGQGTRLTVV.

This clonotype has at least ten counts. This chain joins TRBV13 and TRBJ1-4; tentatively, D is TRBD1 (5 bases). V lost 3 bases and J lost 5, with 13 bases in between. Germline V gene sequence: CDR1 PRHDT, CDR2 FYEKMQ (reference sequence). CDR3 length equals 15 residues. The CDR3 here is CASSLGDRFNEKLFF. The CDR3, as DNA: TGTGCCAGCAGCTTGGGGGACCGTTTCAATGAAAAACTGTTTTTT. The full variable domain, rest sourced from reference TRBV13 and TRBJ1-4, is AAGVIQSPRHLIKEKRETATLKCYPIPRHDTVYWYQQGPGQDPQFLISFYEKMQSDKGSIPDRFSAQQFSDYHSELNMSSLELGDSALYFCASSLGDRFNEKLFFGSGTQLSVL.

This clonotype was seen repeatedly, ten times or more. The J gene is TRBJ1-1, the V gene TRBV12-3 or TRBV12-4, with D perhaps TRBD1 (6 bases). Trimming removed 6 bases at V and 6 bases at J, with 14 bases between. The CDR3 is made up of 13 amino acids. The CDR3 DNA follows: TGTGCCAGCAGCCTACAGGGTCCATCTGAAGCTTTCTTT. Residues: CASSLQGPSEAFF.

The chain is built from TRBV3-1 and TRBJ2-7; D is ambiguous. V gave up 1 base and J gave up 3 bases, with 13 bases separating them. From germline, CDR1 is LGHDT and CDR2 YNNKEL (reference sequence). The CDR3 contains 15 residues. The CDR3 spells CASSQALNFDYEQYF. For the CDR3, the DNA is TGTGCCAGCAGCCAAGCTCTCAACTTCGACTACGAGCAGTACTTC.

V and J are TRBV5-6 and TRBJ1-3; 12 nucleotides line up with TRBD1. Germline CDR1 SGHDT, CDR2 YYEEEE. V shed 4 bases, J shed 4 bases, and the junction held 6 bases outside the gene matches. The CDR3 consists of 16 residues. Here the CDR3 DNA reads TGTGCCAGCAGCGCCGGGACAGGGGGCATCGGAAACACCATATATTTT. As protein: CASSAGTGGIGNTIYF. Together with reference TRBV5-6 and TRBJ1-3, the CDR3 gives the full variable domain: DAGVTQSPTHLIKTRGQQVTLRCSPKSGHDTVSWYQQALGQGPQFIFQYYEEEERQRGNFPDRFSGHQFPNYSSELNVNALLLGDSALYLCASSAGTGGIGNTIYFGEGSWLTVV.

A single count supports this clonotype. The rearrangement links TRBV6-4 to TRBJ2-3; 9 bases line up with TRBD1. Trimming removed 0 bases from V and 0 bases from J; junction bases left unmatched: 4. The CDR3 has 17 amino acids. CDR1 is MRHNA and CDR2 is SNTAGT in the germline V gene. The CDR3 DNA reads TGTGCCAGCAGTGACTCGACAGGGGGTGGGAGCACAGATACGCAGTATTTT. Translating gives CASSDSTGGGSTDTQYF.

The rearrangement uses TRBV11-2 and TRBJ2-1, with no clear D. V lost 0 bases and J lost 0, with 9 bases in between. The CDR3 sequence is 16 residues long. CDR1 is SGHAT and CDR2 is FQNNGV in the germline V gene. CDR3 coding DNA: TGTGCCAGCAGCTTAGATCGATTGAGCTCCTACAATGAGCAGTTCTTC. Protein product: CASSLDRLSSYNEQFF.

V usage is TRBV6-5 and J usage is TRBJ2-7; 12 bases match TRBD2. This CDR3 has 15 residues. With V trimmed by 4 bases and J by 5 bases, 6 bases remained unmatched. CDR1 and CDR2 (germline): MNHEY, SVGAGI. CDR3 nucleotide sequence: TGTGCCAGCAGTTCCCTAGCGGGGGGGAGGCACGAGCAGTACTTC. It encodes CASSSLAGGRHEQYF.

This clonotype was seen more than once but under ten times. This chain links TRBV6-2 or TRBV6-3 with TRBJ2-2; D uncertain. V was clipped by 2 bases and J by 7 bases, with 8 bases between them. Germline CDR1 MNHEY, CDR2 SVGEGT. The CDR3 is made up of 13 amino acids. The CDR3 region has the DNA TGTGCCAGCAGTTACATGCGAGACGGGGAGCTGTTTTTT. It translates to CASSYMRDGELFF.

This clonotype appeared a few times. The chain carries TRBV5-1 and TRBJ1-2; D is uncertain. Germline CDR1 and CDR2: SGHRS and YFSETQ. Trimming shortened V by 0 bases and J by 4 bases, and 7 bases separated the two germline ends. This CDR3 spans 13 amino acids. The CDR3 region has the DNA TGCGCCAGCAGCTTGGGTTTGATCTATGGCTACACCTTC. Its translation is CASSLGLIYGYTF.

CDR3 protein: CASSQQGGYNEQFF. The CDR3 DNA sequence: TGTGCCAGCAGTCAACAGGGGGGCTACAATGAGCAGTTCTTC. V usage is TRBV6-5 and J usage is TRBJ2-1; 8 bases line up with TRBD1. Germline V gives CDR1 MNHEY, CDR2 SVGAGI. The CDR3 has 14 residues. Losses at the gene ends were 5 bases for V and 3 bases for J; bases not matched to a gene: 3.

The V and J genes are TRBV18 and TRBJ1-6; 10 bases fit TRBD1. The ends lost 3 bases at V and 11 bases at J; junction bases unmatched: 7. Germline V CDR1 and CDR2: KGHSH, LQKENI. There are 15 residues in the CDR3. Here the CDR3 reads CASSPQTGGGTPLHF. In DNA form, the CDR3 reads TGTGCCAGCTCACCCCAGACAGGGGGCGGGACACCCCTCCACTTT.

Many counts were recorded for this clonotype. The V and J genes are TRBV20-1 and TRBJ1-3, with no clear D. V gave up 6 bases and J gave up 0 bases, with 15 bases separating them. The germline gives CDR1 DFQATT, CDR2 SNEGSKA (reference sequence). This CDR3 comprises 15 residues. CDR3 loop: CSAGRGLTSGNTIYF. CDR3 nucleotides: TGCAGTGCGGGTAGAGGACTCACCTCTGGAAACACCATATATTTT.

V gene TRBV20-1 combines with J gene TRBJ2-3, with D maybe TRBD2 (6 bases). Trimming cost V 5 bases and J 4 bases, with 10 bases left between them. Germline-derived CDR1 and CDR2 are DFQATT and SNEGSKA (reference sequence). This CDR3 is built from 12 residues. DNA for the CDR3: TGCAGTGCTGATTCTAGCGCAGATACGCAGTATTTT. It translates to CSADSSADTQYF.

The table lists this clonotype with many counts. V and J are TRBV7-6 and TRBJ2-3; D gene uncertain. Looked up from germline, CDR1 is SGHVS and CDR2 is FNYEAQ. CDR3 length equals 12 residues. Between the trimmed V and J ends, which lost 5 bases and 2 bases, there was a span of 5 bases. The CDR3 bases are TGTGCCAGCAGCCTTTACACAGATACGCAGTATTTT. It yields the protein CASSLYTDTQYF.

This clonotype was observed many times. The chain is built from TRBV14 and TRBJ2-1; 15 nucleotides match TRBD2. This CDR3 spans 15 amino acids. The V and J ends lost 4 bases and 15 bases, in that order; junction bases with no gene match: 10. Germline V gene lookup returns CDR1 SGHDN and CDR2 FVKESK. DNA for the CDR3: TGTGCCAGCAGCCTAGGACTAGCGGGGGGGCTGGCTCCGTTCTTC. Translation gives CASSLGLAGGLAPFF. Variable domain in full (rest from reference TRBV14 and TRBJ2-1): EAGVTQFPSHSVIEKGQTVTLRCDPISGHDNLYWYRRVMGKEIKFLLHFVKESKQDESGMPNNRFLAERTGGTYSTLKVQPAELEDSGVYFCASSLGLAGGLAPFFGPGTRLTVL.

This clonotype was recorded many times. The rearrangement links TRBV27 to TRBJ1-2; weak D call: TRBD1 (6 bases). The CDR3 consists of 14 residues. The V end was cut by 3 bases, the J end by 0 bases, with 8 bases between. CDR1 and CDR2 from the germline V gene are MNHEY and SMNVEV (reference sequence). The CDR3 nucleotides are TGTGCCAGCAGTTTCAGGGGCGCTAACTATGGCTACACCTTC. It yields the protein CASSFRGANYGYTF.

This clonotype was counted many times. The rearrangement links TRBV11-2 to TRBJ2-1; no firm D call. The CDR3 totals 15 residues. Trimming took 0 bases from V and 0 from J, leaving 6 bases between them. CDR1 is SGHAT and CDR2 is FQNNGV in the germline V gene. The CDR3 DNA is TGTGCCAGCAGCTTAGAAAGTAACTCCTACAATGAGCAGTTCTTC. Its protein is CASSLESNSYNEQFF. Variable domain in full (rest from reference TRBV11-2 and TRBJ2-1): EAGVAQSPRYKIIEKRQSVAFWCNPISGHATLYWYQQILGQGPKLLIQFQNNGVVDDSQLPKDRFSAERLKGVDSTLKIQPAKLEDSAVYLCASSLESNSYNEQFFGPGTRLTVL.

For this clonotype: A read error may explain this, as a much larger clone is one base away. The chain links TRBV20-1 to TRBJ2-4; possibly TRBD1 for D (6 bases). Germline lookup yields CDR1 DFQATT and CDR2 SNEGSKA (reference sequence). The CDR3 has 17 residues. V lost 0 bases and J lost 3, with 18 bases in between. CDR3 nucleotides: TGCAGTGCTAGAGAAGCCCTGGACAGATTAGTCAAAAACATTCAGTACTTC. It is translated as CSAREALDRLVKNIQYF.

Only a few counts were recorded for this clonotype. CDR3 nucleotides: TGTGCCAGCAGCTTACCGGGATACCAAGAGACCCAGTACTTC. It translates to CASSLPGYQETQYF. The chain uses TRBV11-2 and TRBJ2-5; a possible D gene is TRBD2 (5 bases). The germline CDR1 and CDR2 sequences are SGHAT and FQNNGV. V dropped 2 bases and J dropped 0 bases, with 7 bases sitting between them. The CDR3 sequence is 14 residues long.

This clonotype was counted between two and nine times. The chain recombines TRBV27 with TRBJ2-7, with TRBD1 matching 11 bases. The CDR3 has 14 residues. Per germline, CDR1 MNHEY and CDR2 SMNVEV (reference sequence). Trimming took 3 bases from V and 5 from J; bases not matched to a gene: 3. The CDR3 DNA is TGTGCCAGCAGTTTGGGACAGGGGGTCGACGAGCAGTACTTC. This translates into CASSLGQGVDEQYF.

This clonotype occurred many times. This chain connects TRBV23-1 to TRBJ2-7; 10 bases map to TRBD1. Being an ORF, TRBV23-1 has a function that is uncertain. With 6 bases clipped from V and 5 bases from J, the junction kept 19 bases outside the gene matches. This CDR3 contains 18 residues. CDR3 loop: CASRPGQGGALLRNEQYF. CDR3 sequence (DNA): TGCGCCAGCAGACCTGGACAGGGGGGGGCCCTGTTGAGGAACGAGCAGTACTTC.

This chain uses TRBV28 with TRBJ1-1, with 8 nucleotides matching TRBD1. The CDR3 covers 14 residues. After removal of 7 bases from V and 7 bases from J, the junction contained 11 bases not matched to a gene. The V gene's germline CDR1 is MDHEN and CDR2 SYDVKM. The CDR3 DNA reads TGTGCCAGCATCCTTTCGGGGGACAGGCTTGAAGCTTTCTTT. This sequence encodes CASILSGDRLEAFF.

This clonotype was seen repeatedly, ten times or more. The rearrangement links TRBV4-3 to TRBJ2-1, with 9 bases aligning to TRBD1. CDR1 is LGHNA, CDR2 YSLEER, per germline. V was pared by 0 bases and J by 5 bases, with 5 bases of the junction left unmatched. The CDR3 extends over 16 amino acids. CDR3 region: CASSQDHRTGDNEQFF. CDR3 nucleotides: TGCGCCAGCAGCCAAGATCACAGGACAGGGGACAATGAGCAGTTCTTC.

This clonotype was observed at least ten times. The V gene is TRBV11-2, the J gene TRBJ1-2; 7 nucleotides align to TRBD1. Germline assignment: CDR1 SGHAT and CDR2 FQNNGV. This CDR3 comprises 16 residues. The V gene end was trimmed by 5 bases and the J gene end by 0 bases; junction bases not matched to a gene: 9. CDR3 bases: TGTGCCAGCAGCACAGGGGCAGGGACGGCTAACTATGGCTACACCTTC. Translating gives CASSTGAGTANYGYTF. Drawing the rest from reference TRBV11-2 and TRBJ1-2, the complete variable domain is EAGVAQSPRYKIIEKRQSVAFWCNPISGHATLYWYQQILGQGPKLLIQFQNNGVVDDSQLPKDRFSAERLKGVDSTLKIQPAKLEDSAVYLCASSTGAGTANYGYTFGSGTRLTVV.

This clonotype was counted only a few times. The chain combines TRBV9 with TRBJ2-2, with 9 bases identical to TRBD2. Germline V CDR1 and CDR2: SGDLS, YYNGEE. J lost 4 bases, V lost 4 bases, and 8 bases had no gene match. The CDR3 has 16 amino acids. This CDR3 reads CASSPFVRGGTGELFF. CDR3 in DNA: TGTGCCAGCAGCCCCTTTGTGCGGGGGGGCACCGGGGAGCTGTTTTTT.

This chain connects TRBV11-2 to TRBJ1-1, with D perhaps matching TRBD1 (6 bases). Germline CDR1 and CDR2: SGHAT and FQNNGV. V lost 7 bases and J lost 3, with 18 bases in between. This CDR3 spans 15 amino acids. The CDR3: CASNARTSGDTEAFF. CDR3 in DNA: TGTGCCAGCAACGCCCGGACTTCAGGGGACACTGAAGCTTTCTTT.

This clonotype came up many times. The CDR3 reads CASSQSETGTAYYGYTF. The CDR3 DNA is TGCGCCAGCAGCCAGTCCGAGACTGGGACAGCCTACTATGGCTACACCTTC. The chain is built from TRBV4-3 and TRBJ1-2, with 7 bases matching TRBD1. The CDR3 contains 17 residues. V shed 3 bases and J 3 bases; nucleotides not matched to a gene: 13. Germline V CDR1 and CDR2: LGHNA, YSLEER.